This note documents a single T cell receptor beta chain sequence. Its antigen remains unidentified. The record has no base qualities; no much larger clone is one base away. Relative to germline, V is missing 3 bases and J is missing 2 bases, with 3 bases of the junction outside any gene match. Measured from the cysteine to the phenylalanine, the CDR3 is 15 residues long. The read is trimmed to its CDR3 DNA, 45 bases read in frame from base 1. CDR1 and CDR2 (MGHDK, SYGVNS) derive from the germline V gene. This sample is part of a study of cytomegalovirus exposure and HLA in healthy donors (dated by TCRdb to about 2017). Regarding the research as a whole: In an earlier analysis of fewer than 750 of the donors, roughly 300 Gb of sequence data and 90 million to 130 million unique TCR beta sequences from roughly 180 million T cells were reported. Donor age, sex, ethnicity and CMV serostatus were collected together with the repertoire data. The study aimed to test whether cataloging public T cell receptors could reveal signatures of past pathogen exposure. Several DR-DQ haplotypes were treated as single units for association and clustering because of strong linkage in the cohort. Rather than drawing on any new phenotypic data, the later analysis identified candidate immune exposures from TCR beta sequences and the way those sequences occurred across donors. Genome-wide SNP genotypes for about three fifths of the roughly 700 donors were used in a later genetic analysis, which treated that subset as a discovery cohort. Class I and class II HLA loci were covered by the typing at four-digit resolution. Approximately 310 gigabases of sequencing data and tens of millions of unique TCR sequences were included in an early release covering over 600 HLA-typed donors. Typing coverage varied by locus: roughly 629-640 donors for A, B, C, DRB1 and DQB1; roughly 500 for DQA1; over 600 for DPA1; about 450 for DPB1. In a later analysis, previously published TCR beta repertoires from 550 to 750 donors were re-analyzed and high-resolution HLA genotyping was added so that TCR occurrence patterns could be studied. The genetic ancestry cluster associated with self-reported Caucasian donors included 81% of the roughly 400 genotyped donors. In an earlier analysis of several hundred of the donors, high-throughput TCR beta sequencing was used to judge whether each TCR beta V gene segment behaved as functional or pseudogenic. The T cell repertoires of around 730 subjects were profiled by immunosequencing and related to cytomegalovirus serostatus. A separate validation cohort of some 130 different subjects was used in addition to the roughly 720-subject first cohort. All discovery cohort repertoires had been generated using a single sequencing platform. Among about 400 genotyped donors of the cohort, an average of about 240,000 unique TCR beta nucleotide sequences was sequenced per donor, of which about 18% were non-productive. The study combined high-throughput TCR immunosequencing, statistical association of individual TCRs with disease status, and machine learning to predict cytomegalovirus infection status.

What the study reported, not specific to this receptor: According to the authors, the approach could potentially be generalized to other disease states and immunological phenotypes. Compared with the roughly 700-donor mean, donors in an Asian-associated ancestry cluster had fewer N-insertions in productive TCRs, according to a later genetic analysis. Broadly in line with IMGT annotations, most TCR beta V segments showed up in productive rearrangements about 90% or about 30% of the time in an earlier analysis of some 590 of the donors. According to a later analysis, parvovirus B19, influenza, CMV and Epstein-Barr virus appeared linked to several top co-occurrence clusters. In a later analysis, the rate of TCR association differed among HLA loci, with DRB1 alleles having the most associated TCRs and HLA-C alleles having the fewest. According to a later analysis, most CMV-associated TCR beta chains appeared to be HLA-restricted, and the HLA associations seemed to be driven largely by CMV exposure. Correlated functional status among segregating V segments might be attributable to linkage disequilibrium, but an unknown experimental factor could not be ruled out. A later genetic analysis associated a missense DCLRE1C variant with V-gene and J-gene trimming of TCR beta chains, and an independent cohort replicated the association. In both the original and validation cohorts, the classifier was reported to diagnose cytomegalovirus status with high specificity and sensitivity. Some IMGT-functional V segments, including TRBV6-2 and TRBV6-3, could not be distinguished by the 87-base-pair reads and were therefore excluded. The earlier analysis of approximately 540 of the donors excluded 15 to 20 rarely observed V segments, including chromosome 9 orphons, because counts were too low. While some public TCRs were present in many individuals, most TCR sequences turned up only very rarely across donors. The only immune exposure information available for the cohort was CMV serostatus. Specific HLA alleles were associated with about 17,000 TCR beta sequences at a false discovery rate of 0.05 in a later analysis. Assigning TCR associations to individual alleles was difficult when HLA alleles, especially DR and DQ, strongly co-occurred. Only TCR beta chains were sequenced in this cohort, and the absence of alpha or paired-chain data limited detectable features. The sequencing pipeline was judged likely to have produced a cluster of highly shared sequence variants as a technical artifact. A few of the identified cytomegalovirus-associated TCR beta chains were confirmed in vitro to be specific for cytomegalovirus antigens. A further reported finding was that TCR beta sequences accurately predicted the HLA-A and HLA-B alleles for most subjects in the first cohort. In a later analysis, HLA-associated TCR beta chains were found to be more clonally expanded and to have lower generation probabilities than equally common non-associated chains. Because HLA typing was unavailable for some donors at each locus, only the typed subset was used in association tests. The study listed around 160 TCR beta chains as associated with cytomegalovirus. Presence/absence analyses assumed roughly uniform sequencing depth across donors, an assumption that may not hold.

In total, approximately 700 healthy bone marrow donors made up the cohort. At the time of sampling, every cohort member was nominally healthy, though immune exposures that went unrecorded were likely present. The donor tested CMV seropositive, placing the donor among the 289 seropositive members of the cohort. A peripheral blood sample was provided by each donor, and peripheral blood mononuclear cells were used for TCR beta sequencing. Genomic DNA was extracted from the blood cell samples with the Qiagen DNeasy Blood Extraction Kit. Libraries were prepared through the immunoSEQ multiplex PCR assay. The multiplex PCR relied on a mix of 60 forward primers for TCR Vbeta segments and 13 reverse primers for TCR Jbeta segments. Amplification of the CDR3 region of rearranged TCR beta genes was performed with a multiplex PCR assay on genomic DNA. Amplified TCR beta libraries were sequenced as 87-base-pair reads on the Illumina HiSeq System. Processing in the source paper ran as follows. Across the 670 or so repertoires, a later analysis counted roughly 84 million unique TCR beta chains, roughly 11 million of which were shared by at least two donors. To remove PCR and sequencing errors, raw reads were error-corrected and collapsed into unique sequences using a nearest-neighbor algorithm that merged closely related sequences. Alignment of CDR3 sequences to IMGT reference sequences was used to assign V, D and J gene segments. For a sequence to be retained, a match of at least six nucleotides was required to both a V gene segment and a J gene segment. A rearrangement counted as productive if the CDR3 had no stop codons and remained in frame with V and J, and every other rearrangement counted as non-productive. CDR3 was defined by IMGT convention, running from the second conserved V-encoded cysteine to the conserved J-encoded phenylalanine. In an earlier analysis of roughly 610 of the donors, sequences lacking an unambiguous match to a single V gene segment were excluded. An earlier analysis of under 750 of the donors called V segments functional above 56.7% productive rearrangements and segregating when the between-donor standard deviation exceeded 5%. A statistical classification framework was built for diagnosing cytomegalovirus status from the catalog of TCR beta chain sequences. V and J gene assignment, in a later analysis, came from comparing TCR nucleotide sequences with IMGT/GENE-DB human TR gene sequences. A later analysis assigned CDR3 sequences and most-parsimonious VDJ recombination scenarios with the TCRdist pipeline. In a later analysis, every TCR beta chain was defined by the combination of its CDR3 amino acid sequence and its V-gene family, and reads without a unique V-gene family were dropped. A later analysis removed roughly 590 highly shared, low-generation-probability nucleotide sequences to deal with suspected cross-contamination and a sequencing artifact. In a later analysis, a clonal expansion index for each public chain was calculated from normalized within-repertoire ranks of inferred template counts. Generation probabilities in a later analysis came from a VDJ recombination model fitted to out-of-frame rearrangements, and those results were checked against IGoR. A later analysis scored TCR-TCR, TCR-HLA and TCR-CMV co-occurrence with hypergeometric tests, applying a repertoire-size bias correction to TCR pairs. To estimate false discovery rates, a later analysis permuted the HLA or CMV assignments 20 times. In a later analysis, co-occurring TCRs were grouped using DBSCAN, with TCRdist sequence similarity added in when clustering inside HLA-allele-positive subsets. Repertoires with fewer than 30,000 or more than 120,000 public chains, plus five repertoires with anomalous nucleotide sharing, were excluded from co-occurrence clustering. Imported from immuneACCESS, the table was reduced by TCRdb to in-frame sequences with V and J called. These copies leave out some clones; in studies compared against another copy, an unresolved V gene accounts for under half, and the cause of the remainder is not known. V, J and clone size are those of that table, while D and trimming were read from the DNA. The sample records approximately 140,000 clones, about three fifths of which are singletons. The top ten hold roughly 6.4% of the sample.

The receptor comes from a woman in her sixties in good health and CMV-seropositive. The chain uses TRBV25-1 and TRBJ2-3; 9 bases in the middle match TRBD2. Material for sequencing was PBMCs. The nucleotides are TGTGCCAGCAGTGAGGGCGGGAGGGCCACAGATACGCAGTATTTT. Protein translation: CASSEGGRATDTQYF.